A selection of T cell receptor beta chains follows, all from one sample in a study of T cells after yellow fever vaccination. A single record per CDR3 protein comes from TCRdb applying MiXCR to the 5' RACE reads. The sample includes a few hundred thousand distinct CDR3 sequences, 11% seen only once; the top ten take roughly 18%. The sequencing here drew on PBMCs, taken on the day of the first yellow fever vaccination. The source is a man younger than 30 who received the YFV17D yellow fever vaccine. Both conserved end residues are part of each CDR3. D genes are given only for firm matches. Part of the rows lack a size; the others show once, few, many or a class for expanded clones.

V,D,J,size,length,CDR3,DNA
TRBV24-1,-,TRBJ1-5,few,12,CATSDFGQPQHF,TGTGCCACCAGTGATTTTGGACAGCCCCAGCATTTT
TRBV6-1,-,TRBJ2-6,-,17,CASSPGAGRARANVLTF,TGTGCCAGCAGTCCCGGTGCGGGACGGGCCCGGGCCAACGTCCTGACTTTC
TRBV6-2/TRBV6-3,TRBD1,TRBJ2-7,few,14,CASLAVGTGYEQYF,TGTGCCAGCTTGGCAGTTGGGACAGGATACGAGCAGTACTTC
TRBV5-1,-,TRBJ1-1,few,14,CASSKGPVKTEAFF,TGCGCCAGCAGCAAGGGCCCTGTTAAAACTGAAGCTTTCTTT
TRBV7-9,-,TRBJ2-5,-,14,CASSLVTGRETQYF,TGTGCCAGCAGCTTAGTAACCGGGCGGGAGACCCAGTACTTC
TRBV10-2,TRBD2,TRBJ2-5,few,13,CASRLAGAETQYF,TGCGCCAGCAGACTAGCGGGGGCAGAGACCCAGTACTTC
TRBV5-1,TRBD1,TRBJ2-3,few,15,CASRPTGERTDTQYF,TGCGCCAGCAGACCTACAGGGGAAAGGACAGATACGCAGTATTTT
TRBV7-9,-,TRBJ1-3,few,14,CASKGASSGNTIYF,TGTGCCAGCAAAGGAGCTAGCTCTGGAAACACCATATATTTT
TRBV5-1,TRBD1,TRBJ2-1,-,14,CASSRGDRVDEQFF,TGCGCCAGCAGCCGTGGGGACAGGGTTGATGAGCAGTTCTTC
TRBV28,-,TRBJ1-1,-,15,CASSLLRGTGTEAFF,TGTGCCAGCAGTTTATTGAGGGGTACGGGCACTGAAGCTTTCTTT